This entry concerns a single T cell receptor beta chain. There is no known antigen for this receptor. The DNA is omitted, as the CDR3 cannot be located on it reliably, and the CDR3 follows TCRdb's listing. CDR3 length: 15 amino acids, cysteine to phenylalanine. CDR1 and CDR2, looked up from the germline V gene, are SGDLS and YYNGEE. This entry is derived from a study of T cell changes during pregnancy in multiple sclerosis (dated by TCRdb to the late 2010s). General notes on the study: In women with multiple sclerosis, the researchers looked at how the T cell repertoire shifted as pregnancy progressed.

The method was the immunoSEQ multiplex PCR assay. Held by TCRdb, this immuneACCESS table contains in-frame sequences only and omits some clones. Under half of the omission traces to an unresolved V gene where checked; the cause of the rest is unknown. The sample table holds about 4,000 clones, of which more than 75% were seen once. The ten largest clonotypes hold under 20% of the sample. The sequence was obtained from a female donor in good health, enrolled as a control in a pregnancy study. Sequenced material: CD8+ T cells from peripheral blood mononuclear cells, taken in the first trimester of pregnancy. The chain is assembled from TRBV9 and TRBJ2-1; the table's D gene call, TRBD1, was not cross checked with the DNA. The CDR3 has the sequence CACSAGQGAINEQFF.